What follows are 3 T cell receptor beta chains derived from one specimen sequenced in a study of identical twins listed by TCRdb under 2016. Preparation of the library involved 5' RACE. Sequencing used an Illumina HiSeq 2000. TCRdb reanalyzed the raw reads on its own, using fastp at Q25 for trimming and MiXCR for clone calling, and kept in-frame beta chains. CDR3 protein duplicates are merged, each entry listing the most common genes and DNA. This sample holds around 450,000 distinct CDR3 sequences; 14% were observed only once. 0.4% to 0.55% of the sample is taken by the ten largest. These same data were also listed under a study on yellow fever vaccine responses in identical twins.

Sequencing input: CD4+ T cells sorted from blood. Every receptor here comes from a woman under 30 in good health.

The rearrangement joins TRBV4-1 to TRBJ2-1; the D is unclear. V gave up 0 bases and J gave up 6 bases, with 9 bases separating them. Germline CDR1 reads MGHRA; CDR2 reads YSYEKL. The CDR3 is 14 amino acids. The CDR3 region has the DNA TGCGCCAGCAGCCAAGAAGGTATGGGCAATGAGCAGTTCTTC. As protein: CASSQEGMGNEQFF.

This clonotype was found a few times. The chain recombines TRBV7-2 with TRBJ2-1; D possibly uses TRBD1 or TRBD2 (5 bases each). CDR3 length equals 13 residues. Trimming cost V 1 base and J 8 bases, with 9 bases left between them. From germline, CDR1 is SGHTA and CDR2 FQGNSA. For the CDR3, the DNA is TGTGCCAGCAGCTTAGACCAGGGAGATGAGCAGTTCTTC. Protein product: CASSLDQGDEQFF.

J is TRBJ2-1 and V is TRBV20-1; a possible D gene is TRBD1 (5 bases). CDR1 is DFQATT and CDR2 is SNEGSKA in the germline V gene (reference sequence). CDR3 length equals 12 residues. V lost 4 bases and J lost 4, with 8 bases in between. The CDR3 bases are TGCAGTGCTAAGACAGATTACAATGAGCAGTTCTTC. Protein sequence: CSAKTDYNEQFF.